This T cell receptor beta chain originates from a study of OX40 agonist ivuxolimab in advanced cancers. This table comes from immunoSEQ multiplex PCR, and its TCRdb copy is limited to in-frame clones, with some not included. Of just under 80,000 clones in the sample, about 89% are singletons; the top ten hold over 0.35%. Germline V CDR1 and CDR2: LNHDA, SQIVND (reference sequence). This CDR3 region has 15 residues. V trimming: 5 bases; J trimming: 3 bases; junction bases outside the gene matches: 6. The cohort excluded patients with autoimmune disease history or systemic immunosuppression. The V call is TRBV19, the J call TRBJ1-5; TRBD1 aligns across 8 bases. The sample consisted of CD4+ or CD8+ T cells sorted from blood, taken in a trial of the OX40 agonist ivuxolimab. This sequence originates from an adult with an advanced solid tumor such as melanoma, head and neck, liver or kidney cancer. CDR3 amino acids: CASSAGQVNNQPQHF. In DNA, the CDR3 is TGTGCCAGTAGTGCGGGACAGGTTAACAATCAGCCCCAGCATTTT. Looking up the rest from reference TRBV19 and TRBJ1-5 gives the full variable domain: DGGITQSPKYLFRKEGQNVTLSCEQNLNHDAMYWYRQDPGQGLRLIYYSQIVNDFQKGDIAEGYSVSREKKESFPLTVTSAQKNPTAFYLCASSAGQVNNQPQHFGDGTRLSIL.